This is a list of T cell receptor beta chains from one sample in a study of blood T cell repertoires in COVID-19. Assay used: immunoSEQ multiplex PCR; TCRdb lists only in-frame clones, some missing. This sample has approximately 98,000 clones, with roughly 88% found just once. Sequencing input: peripheral blood. The receptors here all came from a human donor in a cohort sampled during active COVID-19. The CDR3 runs from the conserved cysteine through the conserved F or W. The D gene is left open where the match is weak. Size is stated for part of the rows, as once, few or many counts, or as a class when the clone is expanded.

V gene: TRBV11-2; D gene: TRBD1; clone size: NA; J gene: TRBJ2-7; CDR3 protein: CASSLGGTGGSYEQYF; CDR3 DNA: TGTGCCAGCAGCTTGGGGGGGACAGGGGGCTCCTACGAGCAGTACTTC
V gene: TRBV7-2; D gene: NA; clone size: NA; J gene: TRBJ1-3; CDR3 protein: CASSLVVNTIYF; CDR3 DNA: TGTGCCAGCAGCTTAGTAGTAAACACCATATATTTT
V gene: TRBV10-1; D gene: TRBD1; clone size: NA; J gene: TRBJ1-1; CDR3 protein: CASRSGQGDKEAFF; CDR3 DNA: TGCGCCAGCAGGTCCGGACAGGGGGACAAGGAAGCTTTCTTT
V gene: TRBV10-2; D gene: NA; clone size: few; J gene: TRBJ2-1; CDR3 protein: CASSDPVGLYNEQFF; CDR3 DNA: TGCGCCAGCAGTGATCCGGTGGGACTTTACAATGAGCAGTTCTTC
V gene: TRBV18; D gene: TRBD1; clone size: few; J gene: TRBJ2-2; CDR3 protein: CASSPPGQVNTGELFF; CDR3 DNA: TGTGCCAGCTCACCACCAGGACAGGTGAACACCGGGGAGCTGTTTTTT
V gene: TRBV5-6; D gene: TRBD1; clone size: NA; J gene: TRBJ1-2; CDR3 protein: CASSFGTGGWGYGYTF; CDR3 DNA: TGTGCCAGCAGCTTCGGGACAGGGGGCTGGGGCTATGGCTACACCTTC
V gene: TRBV28; D gene: NA; clone size: NA; J gene: TRBJ1-2; CDR3 protein: CASSSAYGYTF; CDR3 DNA: TGTGCCAGCAGCTCCGCGTATGGCTACACCTTC
V gene: TRBV4-1; D gene: TRBD1; clone size: NA; J gene: TRBJ2-1; CDR3 protein: CASSQGRIGGQGGNEQFF; CDR3 DNA: TGCGCCAGCAGCCAAGGGCGGATAGGGGGACAGGGAGGCAATGAGCAGTTCTTC
V gene: TRBV12-5; D gene: TRBD2; clone size: NA; J gene: TRBJ2-1; CDR3 protein: CASGPWEGLEQFF; CDR3 DNA: TGTGCTAGTGGTCCCTGGGAGGGCCTGGAGCAGTTCTTC
V gene: TRBV7-2; D gene: NA; clone size: NA; J gene: TRBJ1-1; CDR3 protein: CASSPRGGRDTEAFF; CDR3 DNA: TGTGCCAGCAGCCCGAGGGGAGGGAGGGACACTGAAGCTTTCTTT
V gene: TRBV7-2; D gene: TRBD2; clone size: NA; J gene: TRBJ2-5; CDR3 protein: CASSPWGLAGKETQYF; CDR3 DNA: TGTGCCAGCAGCCCCTGGGGACTAGCGGGGAAAGAGACCCAGTACTTC
V gene: TRBV5-1; D gene: NA; clone size: once; J gene: TRBJ1-4; CDR3 protein: CASTPGTTNEKLFF; CDR3 DNA: TGCGCCAGCACTCCGGGGACAACTAATGAAAAACTGTTTTTT
V gene: TRBV5-6; D gene: NA; clone size: NA; J gene: TRBJ1-3; CDR3 protein: CASSFLAIGNTIYF; CDR3 DNA: TGTGCCAGCAGCTTTCTCGCGATTGGAAACACCATATATTTT
V gene: TRBV5-6; D gene: NA; clone size: NA; J gene: TRBJ1-1; CDR3 protein: CASSLERGGEAFF; CDR3 DNA: TGTGCCAGCAGCTTGGAGCGTGGAGGGGAAGCTTTCTTT
V gene: TRBV19; D gene: NA; clone size: NA; J gene: TRBJ1-4; CDR3 protein: CASSDQGLTTNEKLFF; CDR3 DNA: TGTGCCAGTAGTGACCAGGGGCTTACAACTAATGAAAAACTGTTTTTT
V gene: TRBV3-1/TRBV3-2; D gene: NA; clone size: NA; J gene: TRBJ1-3; CDR3 protein: CASSQTREGTIYF; CDR3 DNA: TGTGCCAGCAGCCAGACTAGGGAAGGCACCATATATTTT
V gene: TRBV27; D gene: NA; clone size: NA; J gene: TRBJ2-7; CDR3 protein: CASSFPGNEQYF; CDR3 DNA: TGTGCCAGCAGTTTCCCCGGGAACGAGCAGTACTTC
V gene: TRBV2; D gene: TRBD2; clone size: NA; J gene: TRBJ2-1; CDR3 protein: CASSEARAGGQFF; CDR3 DNA: TGTGCCAGCAGTGAAGCGAGGGCGGGAGGGCAGTTCTTC
V gene: TRBV19; D gene: TRBD2; clone size: once; J gene: TRBJ2-1; CDR3 protein: CASSVWTSGRQYNEQFF; CDR3 DNA: TGTGCCAGTAGTGTCTGGACTAGCGGGAGGCAATACAATGAGCAGTTCTTC
V gene: TRBV6-1; D gene: TRBD2; clone size: NA; J gene: TRBJ2-3; CDR3 protein: CASSEVAGGPDTQYF; CDR3 DNA: TGTGCCAGCAGTGAAGTGGCGGGAGGGCCAGATACGCAGTATTTT
V gene: TRBV2; D gene: NA; clone size: NA; J gene: TRBJ2-7; CDR3 protein: CASSGRGDPSYEQYF; CDR3 DNA: TGTGCCAGCAGTGGCAGGGGGGACCCCTCCTACGAGCAGTACTTC
V gene: TRBV3-1/TRBV3-2; D gene: NA; clone size: NA; J gene: TRBJ2-7; CDR3 protein: CASSPNRRGAYEQYF; CDR3 DNA: TGTGCCAGCAGCCCCAACAGGCGCGGAGCCTACGAGCAGTACTTC
V gene: TRBV5-1; D gene: NA; clone size: NA; J gene: TRBJ1-2; CDR3 protein: CASSLEQGETYGYTF; CDR3 DNA: TGCGCCAGCAGCTTGGAACAGGGCGAAACCTATGGCTACACCTTC
V gene: TRBV4-1; D gene: NA; clone size: NA; J gene: TRBJ2-1; CDR3 protein: CASSQEGGGTYNEQFF; CDR3 DNA: TGCGCCAGCAGCCAAGAAGGGGGGGGTACCTACAATGAGCAGTTCTTC
V gene: TRBV4-1; D gene: TRBD1; clone size: NA; J gene: TRBJ2-4; CDR3 protein: CASSQGQAKNIQYF; CDR3 DNA: TGCGCCAGCAGCCAGGGACAGGCCAAAAACATTCAGTACTTC
V gene: TRBV18; D gene: TRBD1; clone size: once; J gene: TRBJ2-3; CDR3 protein: CASSPADRATDTQYF; CDR3 DNA: TGTGCCAGCTCACCCGCGGACAGGGCCACAGATACGCAGTATTTT
V gene: TRBV5-1; D gene: TRBD1; clone size: NA; J gene: TRBJ2-5; CDR3 protein: CASSLGGTGPRETQYF; CDR3 DNA: TGCGCCAGCAGCTTGGGGGGGACAGGGCCCCGGGAGACCCAGTACTTC
V gene: TRBV7-3; D gene: TRBD1; clone size: NA; J gene: TRBJ1-2; CDR3 protein: CASSPTGGNDYGYTF; CDR3 DNA: TGTGCCAGCAGCCCTACAGGGGGCAACGACTATGGCTACACCTTC
V gene: TRBV2; D gene: TRBD1; clone size: NA; J gene: TRBJ1-6; CDR3 protein: CASMMGQGYNSPLHF; CDR3 DNA: TGTGCCAGCATGATGGGACAGGGGTATAATTCACCCCTCCACTTT
V gene: TRBV19; D gene: TRBD1; clone size: NA; J gene: TRBJ1-1; CDR3 protein: CASQGQGNRNTEAFF; CDR3 DNA: TGTGCCTCTCAGGGACAGGGAAATAGGAACACTGAAGCTTTCTTT
V gene: TRBV3-1/TRBV3-2; D gene: NA; clone size: NA; J gene: TRBJ1-2; CDR3 protein: CASSQGGGFYGYTF; CDR3 DNA: TGTGCCAGCAGCCAAGGGGGGGGATTCTATGGCTACACCTTC
V gene: TRBV6-5; D gene: NA; clone size: NA; J gene: TRBJ2-7; CDR3 protein: CASSRRGRYEQYF; CDR3 DNA: TGTGCCAGCAGTCGCAGGGGGAGGTACGAGCAGTACTTC
V gene: TRBV9; D gene: NA; clone size: NA; J gene: TRBJ2-1; CDR3 protein: CASSEPRSGQNYNEQFF; CDR3 DNA: TGTGCCAGCAGCGAACCAAGAAGCGGACAGAACTACAATGAGCAGTTCTTC
V gene: TRBV5-1; D gene: NA; clone size: few; J gene: TRBJ1-2; CDR3 protein: CASSLAANYGYTF; CDR3 DNA: TGCGCCAGCAGCTTGGCGGCTAACTATGGCTACACCTTC
V gene: TRBV5-6; D gene: NA; clone size: once; J gene: TRBJ2-3; CDR3 protein: CASLPVGRQDTQYF; CDR3 DNA: TGTGCCAGCCTACCGGTGGGCCGGCAGGATACGCAGTATTTT
V gene: TRBV5-1; D gene: NA; clone size: NA; J gene: TRBJ1-1; CDR3 protein: CASGRGNPNTEAFF; CDR3 DNA: TGCGCCAGCGGGCGGGGCAACCCGAACACTGAAGCTTTCTTT
V gene: TRBV6-5; D gene: NA; clone size: NA; J gene: TRBJ2-4; CDR3 protein: CASMGASRAKNIQYF; CDR3 DNA: TGTGCCAGCATGGGCGCGTCCAGGGCCAAAAACATTCAGTACTTC
V gene: TRBV2; D gene: TRBD1; clone size: NA; J gene: TRBJ2-7; CDR3 protein: CASSTGTGFSYEQYF; CDR3 DNA: TGTGCCAGCAGTACCGGGACAGGGTTCTCCTACGAGCAGTACTTC
V gene: TRBV24-1; D gene: TRBD1; clone size: NA; J gene: TRBJ2-2; CDR3 protein: CATSDSTGEFATGELFF; CDR3 DNA: TGTGCCACCAGTGACTCTACAGGGGAATTTGCCACCGGGGAGCTGTTTTTT
V gene: TRBV27; D gene: TRBD2; clone size: NA; J gene: TRBJ2-5; CDR3 protein: CASSPMGLAGDIGQETQYF; CDR3 DNA: TGTGCCAGCAGTCCTATGGGACTAGCGGGAGACATCGGGCAAGAGACCCAGTACTTC
V gene: TRBV30; D gene: NA; clone size: NA; J gene: TRBJ2-5; CDR3 protein: CAWRPGTSPQETQYF; CDR3 DNA: TGTGCCTGGAGACCTGGGACATCGCCCCAAGAGACCCAGTACTTC
V gene: TRBV27; D gene: NA; clone size: NA; J gene: TRBJ1-1; CDR3 protein: CASSGRGGTEAFF; CDR3 DNA: TGTGCCAGCAGTGGGAGGGGCGGTACTGAAGCTTTCTTT
V gene: TRBV29-1; D gene: NA; clone size: NA; J gene: TRBJ1-4; CDR3 protein: CSVGFVADNEKLFF; CDR3 DNA: TGCAGCGTTGGGTTCGTCGCGGATAATGAAAAACTGTTTTTT
V gene: TRBV19; D gene: NA; clone size: NA; J gene: TRBJ2-1; CDR3 protein: CASSMGHLDEQFF; CDR3 DNA: TGTGCCAGTAGTATGGGACATCTAGATGAGCAGTTCTTC
V gene: TRBV4-1; D gene: NA; clone size: few; J gene: TRBJ1-5; CDR3 protein: CASSQEASNQPQHF; CDR3 DNA: TGCGCCAGCAGCCAAGAGGCCTCCAATCAGCCCCAGCATTTT
V gene: TRBV6-5; D gene: NA; clone size: NA; J gene: TRBJ1-1; CDR3 protein: CASSYLQAGNTEAFF; CDR3 DNA: TGTGCCAGCAGTTACCTACAGGCCGGGAACACTGAAGCTTTCTTT
V gene: TRBV25-1; D gene: NA; clone size: NA; J gene: TRBJ2-5; CDR3 protein: CASSYPGGGSPQYF; CDR3 DNA: TGTGCCAGCAGTTACCCCGGGGGCGGGAGTCCCCAGTACTTC
V gene: TRBV6-5; D gene: NA; clone size: NA; J gene: TRBJ1-1; CDR3 protein: CASSRGNQPNTEAFF; CDR3 DNA: TGTGCCAGCAGTCGAGGAAACCAACCCAACACTGAAGCTTTCTTT
V gene: TRBV19; D gene: TRBD1; clone size: NA; J gene: TRBJ1-1; CDR3 protein: CASSIGDSKAFF; CDR3 DNA: TGTGCCAGTAGTATAGGGGACAGTAAAGCTTTCTTT
V gene: TRBV11-2; D gene: NA; clone size: NA; J gene: TRBJ1-1; CDR3 protein: CASSSVADTEAFF; CDR3 DNA: TGTGCCAGCAGCTCCGTAGCCGACACTGAAGCTTTCTTT
V gene: TRBV6-1; D gene: TRBD2; clone size: NA; J gene: TRBJ2-5; CDR3 protein: CASSDGGARETQYF; CDR3 DNA: TGTGCCAGCAGTGACGGGGGGGCCCGGGAGACCCAGTACTTC
V gene: TRBV7-8; D gene: NA; clone size: NA; J gene: TRBJ2-7; CDR3 protein: CASSLAGAAGIDEQYF; CDR3 DNA: TGTGCCAGCAGCTTAGCAGGTGCGGCAGGGATCGACGAGCAGTACTTC
V gene: TRBV18; D gene: TRBD2; clone size: NA; J gene: TRBJ2-1; CDR3 protein: CASSPGGNEQFF; CDR3 DNA: TGTGCCAGCTCACCCGGGGGGAATGAGCAGTTCTTC
V gene: TRBV5-1; D gene: TRBD1; clone size: NA; J gene: TRBJ1-1; CDR3 protein: CASSLSGTGYSNTEAFF; CDR3 DNA: TGCGCCAGCAGCCTCTCGGGGACAGGGTACTCGAACACTGAAGCTTTCTTT
V gene: TRBV4-1; D gene: NA; clone size: NA; J gene: TRBJ2-7; CDR3 protein: CASSQEGRGTYEQYF; CDR3 DNA: TGCGCCAGCAGCCAAGAAGGCAGGGGCACCTACGAGCAGTACTTC
V gene: TRBV7-2; D gene: NA; clone size: NA; J gene: TRBJ2-2; CDR3 protein: CASSVSRGAPYTGELFF; CDR3 DNA: TGTGCCAGCAGCGTCTCCCGGGGGGCCCCGTATACCGGGGAGCTGTTTTTT
V gene: TRBV6-6; D gene: NA; clone size: NA; J gene: TRBJ1-6; CDR3 protein: CASSYEGGINSPLHF; CDR3 DNA: TGTGCCAGCAGTTACGAGGGAGGTATCAATTCACCCCTCCACTTT
V gene: TRBV15; D gene: TRBD1; clone size: NA; J gene: TRBJ1-1; CDR3 protein: CATSRGTGAGPRTEAFF; CDR3 DNA: TGTGCCACCAGCAGAGGGACAGGGGCCGGTCCTCGCACTGAAGCTTTCTTT
V gene: TRBV5-5; D gene: NA; clone size: NA; J gene: TRBJ1-4; CDR3 protein: CASSFRREGSEKLFF; CDR3 DNA: TGTGCCAGCAGCTTTCGGAGGGAGGGGAGTGAAAAACTGTTTTTT